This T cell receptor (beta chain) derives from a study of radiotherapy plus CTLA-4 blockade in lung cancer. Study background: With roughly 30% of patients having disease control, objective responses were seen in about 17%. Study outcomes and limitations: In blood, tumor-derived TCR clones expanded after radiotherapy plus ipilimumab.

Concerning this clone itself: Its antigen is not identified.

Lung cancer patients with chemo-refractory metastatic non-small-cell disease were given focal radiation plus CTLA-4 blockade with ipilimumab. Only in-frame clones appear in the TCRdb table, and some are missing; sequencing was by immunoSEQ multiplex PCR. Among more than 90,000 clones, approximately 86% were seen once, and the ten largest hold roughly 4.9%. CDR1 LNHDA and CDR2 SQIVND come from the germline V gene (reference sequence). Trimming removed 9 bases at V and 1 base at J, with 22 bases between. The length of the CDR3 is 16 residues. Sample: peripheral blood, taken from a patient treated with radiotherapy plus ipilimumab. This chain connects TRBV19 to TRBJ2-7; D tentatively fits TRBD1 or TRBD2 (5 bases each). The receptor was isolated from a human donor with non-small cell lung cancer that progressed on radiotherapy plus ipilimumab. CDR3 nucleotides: TGTGCCAGCCCGAAGCCGCCGGGACGGGCATCCTACGAGCAGTACTTC. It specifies CASPKPPGRASYEQYF.